The text below deals with one T cell receptor beta chain. This specimen belongs to a study of blood T cell repertoires in COVID-19. Turning to the study itself: Sites in the United States, Italy and Spain provided acute and convalescent COVID-19 samples. In each case, the material was cDNA or gDNA derived from T cells, B-cell-depleted T cells, or PBMCs.

V lost 2 bases to trimming and J lost 5 bases; unmatched junction nucleotides: 7. CDR1 and CDR2 (germline): MNHEY, SVGAGI. This CDR3 is built from 16 residues. Per the original methods: Researchers report that nucleated cell counts were estimated from reference gene primer amplification. Repertoires were generated with immunoSEQ multiplex PCR, while TCRdb's copy carries only in-frame clones and drops some. V and J calls and clone size follow that table, whereas D and trimming were derived from the DNA. The data show under 350,000 clones, with around 87% seen just once and about 1.2% held by the top ten.

The origin of this receptor is a man between 65 and 85 years old with acute or convalescent COVID-19. The rearrangement links TRBV6-5 to TRBJ2-5, with 11 bases matching TRBD2. Sequences were obtained from peripheral blood. The CDR3, as DNA: TGTGCCAGCAGTTACCGCAGACTAGCGGGGAGGGAGACCCAGTACTTC. Protein: CASSYRRLAGRETQYF.